This T cell receptor (beta chain) was obtained from a study of blood T cell repertoires in COVID-19. Enrolment of Seattle patients took place during active infection, and they were followed longitudinally. This table comes from immunoSEQ multiplex PCR, and its TCRdb copy is limited to in-frame clones, with some not included. The table lists roughly 340,000 clones, roughly 90% of them singletons, with under 4% in the top ten. Looked up from germline, CDR1 is SGHAT and CDR2 is FQNNGV. The CDR3 has 14 residues. V shed 3 bases and J shed 0 bases, with 9 bases lying between them. The gene calls are TRBV11-2 and TRBJ2-7; D ambiguous. The receptor's source is a woman aged 25 to 39 with COVID-19, enrolled during active disease. Sequenced material: peripheral blood. For the CDR3, the DNA is TGTGCCAGCAGCTTTGGCTGGAGCTCCTACGAGCAGTACTTC. It translates to CASSFGWSSYEQYF.